This record looks at one T cell receptor beta chain sequence and its context. The data were obtained in a study of blood T cell repertoires in COVID-19. Looking at the study overall: Spain, Italy and the United States supplied samples that represented acute and convalescent COVID-19. Sources were T cells, B-cell-depleted T cells, or PBMCs; the material itself was cDNA or gDNA.

Seattle-derived patients entered the study during active infection and were followed longitudinally. Assay used: immunoSEQ multiplex PCR; TCRdb lists only in-frame clones, some missing. The table records approximately 210,000 clones, 86% of them present only once. Germline V CDR1 and CDR2: MNHEY, SVGEGT. This CDR3 is built from 14 residues. V trimming: 5 bases; J trimming: 6 bases; junction bases outside the gene matches: 5. The chain recombines TRBV6-2 or TRBV6-3 with TRBJ1-5, with 9 bases identical to TRBD1. Material: peripheral blood. This TCR derives from a man in his fifties or sixties with COVID-19, enrolled during active disease. CDR3 region: CASSGQGIIQPQHF. The CDR3 DNA is TGTGCCAGCAGTGGACAGGGGATCATTCAGCCCCAGCATTTT.